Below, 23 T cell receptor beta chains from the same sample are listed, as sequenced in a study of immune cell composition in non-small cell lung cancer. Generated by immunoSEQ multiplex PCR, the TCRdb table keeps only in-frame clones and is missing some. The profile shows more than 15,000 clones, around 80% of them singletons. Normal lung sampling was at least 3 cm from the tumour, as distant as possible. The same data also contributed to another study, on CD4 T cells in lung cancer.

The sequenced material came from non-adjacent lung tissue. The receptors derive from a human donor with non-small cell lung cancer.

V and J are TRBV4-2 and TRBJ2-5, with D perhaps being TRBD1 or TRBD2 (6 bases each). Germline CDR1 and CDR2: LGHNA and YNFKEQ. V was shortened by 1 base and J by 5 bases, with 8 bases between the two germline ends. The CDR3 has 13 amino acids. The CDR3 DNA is TGTGCCAGCAGCCAAGGGGGGGCGGAGACCCAGTACTTC. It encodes CASSQGGAETQYF.

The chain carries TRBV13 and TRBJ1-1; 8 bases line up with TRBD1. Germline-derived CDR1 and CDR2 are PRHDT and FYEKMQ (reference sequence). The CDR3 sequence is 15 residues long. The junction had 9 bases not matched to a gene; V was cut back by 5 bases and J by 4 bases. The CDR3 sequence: CASSPDGQGFTEAFF. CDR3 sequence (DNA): TGTGCCAGCAGCCCAGACGGACAGGGATTCACTGAAGCTTTCTTT.

For the CDR3, the DNA is TGCGCCAGCGGAACGCGGCAGCCTGCAACTAATGAAAAACTGTTTTTT. It translates to CASGTRQPATNEKLFF. The chain couples TRBV4-1 to TRBJ1-4; D is undetermined. Trimming took off 8 bases at V and 0 bases at J, with 16 bases between the two ends. The CDR3 sequence is 16 residues long. Germline values: CDR1 MGHRA, CDR2 YSYEKL.

In DNA, the CDR3 is TGTGCCAGCAGCTTGGCCCTAGGGAGGGACAATTCACCCCTCCACTTT. Amino acid sequence: CASSLALGRDNSPLHF. V and J are TRBV5-6 and TRBJ1-6, with D possibly TRBD1 on 5 matching bases. The CDR3 spans 16 residues. V dropped 0 bases and J dropped 7 bases, with 14 bases sitting between them. From germline, CDR1 is SGHDT and CDR2 YYEEEE.

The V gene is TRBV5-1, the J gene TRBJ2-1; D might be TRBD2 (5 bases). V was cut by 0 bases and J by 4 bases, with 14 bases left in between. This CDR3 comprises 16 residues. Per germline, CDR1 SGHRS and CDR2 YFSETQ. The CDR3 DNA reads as TGCGCCAGCAGCTTGGCCCTGGACTGGAAATACAATGAGCAGTTCTTC. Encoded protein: CASSLALDWKYNEQFF.

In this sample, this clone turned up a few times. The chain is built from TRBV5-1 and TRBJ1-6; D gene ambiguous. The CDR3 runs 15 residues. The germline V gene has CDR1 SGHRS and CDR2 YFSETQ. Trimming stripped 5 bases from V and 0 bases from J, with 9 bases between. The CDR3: CASSPRSSYNSPLHF. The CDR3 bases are TGCGCCAGCAGTCCCCGAAGCTCCTATAATTCACCCCTCCACTTT.

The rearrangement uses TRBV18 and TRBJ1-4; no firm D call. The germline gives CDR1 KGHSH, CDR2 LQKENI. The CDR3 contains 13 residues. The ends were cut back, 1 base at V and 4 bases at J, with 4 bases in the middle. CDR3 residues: CASSPQHNEKLFF. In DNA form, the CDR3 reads TGTGCCAGCTCACCACAGCATAATGAAAAACTGTTTTTT. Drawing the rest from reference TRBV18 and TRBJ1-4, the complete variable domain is NAGVMQNPRHLVRRRGQEARLRCSPMKGHSHVYWYRQLPEEGLKFMVYLQKENIIDESGMPKERFSAEFPKEGPSILRIQQVVRGDSAAYFCASSPQHNEKLFFGSGTQLSVL.

The DNA for the CDR3 is TGTGCCAGCAGTCCTGGCGAGGCGACCTACGAGCAGTACTTC. The encoded protein is CASSPGEATYEQYF. The rearrangement uses TRBV28 and TRBJ2-7; D not certain. Germline V CDR1 and CDR2: MDHEN, SYDVKM. This CDR3 comprises 14 residues. The ends were cut back, 5 bases at V and 2 bases at J, with 13 bases in the middle. Complete variable domain (other parts from reference TRBV28 and TRBJ2-7): DVKVTQSSRYLVKRTGEKVFLECVQDMDHENMFWYRQDPGLGLRLIYFSYDVKMKEKGDIPEGYSVSREKKERFSLILESASTNQTSMYLCASSPGEATYEQYFGPGTRLTVT.

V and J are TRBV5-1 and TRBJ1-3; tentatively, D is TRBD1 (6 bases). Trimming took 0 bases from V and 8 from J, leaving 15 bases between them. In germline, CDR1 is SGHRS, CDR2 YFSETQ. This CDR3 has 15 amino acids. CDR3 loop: CASSLDGRGGDTIYF. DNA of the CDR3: TGCGCCAGCAGCTTGGACGGACGAGGGGGGGACACCATATATTTT.

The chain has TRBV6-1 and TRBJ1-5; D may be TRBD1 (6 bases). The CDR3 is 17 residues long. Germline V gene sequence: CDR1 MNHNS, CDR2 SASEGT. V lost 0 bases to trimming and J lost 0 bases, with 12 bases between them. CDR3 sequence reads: CASSEARGKYSNQPQHF. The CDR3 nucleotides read TGTGCCAGCAGTGAAGCTAGGGGGAAGTATAGCAATCAGCCCCAGCATTTT.

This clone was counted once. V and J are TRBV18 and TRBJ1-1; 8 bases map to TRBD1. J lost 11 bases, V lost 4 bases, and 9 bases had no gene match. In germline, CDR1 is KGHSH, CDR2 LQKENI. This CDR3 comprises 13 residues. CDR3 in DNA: TGTGCCAGCTCACGAGACTTGACAGGGGATGCTTTCTTT. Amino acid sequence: CASSRDLTGDAFF.

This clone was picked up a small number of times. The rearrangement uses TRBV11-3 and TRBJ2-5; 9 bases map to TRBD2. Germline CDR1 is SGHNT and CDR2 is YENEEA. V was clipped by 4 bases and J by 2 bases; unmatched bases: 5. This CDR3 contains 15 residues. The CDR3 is CASSSGLASQETQYF. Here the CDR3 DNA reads TGTGCCAGCAGCTCCGGACTAGCGTCTCAAGAGACCCAGTACTTC.

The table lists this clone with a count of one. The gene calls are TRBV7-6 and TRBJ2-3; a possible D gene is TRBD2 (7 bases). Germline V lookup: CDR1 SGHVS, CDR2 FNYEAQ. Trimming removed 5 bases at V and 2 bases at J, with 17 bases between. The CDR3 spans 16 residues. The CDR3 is CASSPVGGGNTDTQYF. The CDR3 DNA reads TGTGCCAGCAGCCCCGTAGGGGGGGGGAACACAGATACGCAGTATTTT.

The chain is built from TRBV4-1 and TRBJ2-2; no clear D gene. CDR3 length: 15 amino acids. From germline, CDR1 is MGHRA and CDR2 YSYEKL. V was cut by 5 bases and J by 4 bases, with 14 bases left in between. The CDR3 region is CASSTPRDRTGELFF. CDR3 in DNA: TGCGCCAGCAGCACTCCAAGGGATCGCACCGGGGAGCTGTTTTTT.

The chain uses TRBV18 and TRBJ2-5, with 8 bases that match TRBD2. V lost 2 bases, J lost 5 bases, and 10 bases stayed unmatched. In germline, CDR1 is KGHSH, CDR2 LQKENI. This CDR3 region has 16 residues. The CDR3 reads CASSPGAPRGAETQYF. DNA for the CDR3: TGTGCCAGCTCACCAGGCGCGCCGCGGGGGGCGGAGACCCAGTACTTC.

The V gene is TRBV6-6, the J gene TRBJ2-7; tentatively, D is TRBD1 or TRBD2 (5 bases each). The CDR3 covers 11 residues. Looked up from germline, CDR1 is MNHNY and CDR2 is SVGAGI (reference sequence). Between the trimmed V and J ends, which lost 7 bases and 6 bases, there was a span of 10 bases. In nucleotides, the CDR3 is TGTGCCAGCAACCCGGGGCCCGAGCAGTACTTC. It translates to CASNPGPEQYF.

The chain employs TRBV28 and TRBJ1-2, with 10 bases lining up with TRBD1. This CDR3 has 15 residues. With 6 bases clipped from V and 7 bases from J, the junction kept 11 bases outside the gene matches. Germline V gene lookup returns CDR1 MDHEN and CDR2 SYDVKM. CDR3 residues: CASRYSGTGVAGYTF. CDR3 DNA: TGTGCCAGCAGATACTCCGGGACAGGGGTCGCTGGCTACACCTTC.

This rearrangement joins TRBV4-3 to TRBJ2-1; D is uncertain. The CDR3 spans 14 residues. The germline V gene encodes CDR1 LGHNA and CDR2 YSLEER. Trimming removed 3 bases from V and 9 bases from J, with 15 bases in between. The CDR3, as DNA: TGCGCCAGCAGCCATGGGATGAGTTTCGGTGAGCAGTTCTTC. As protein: CASSHGMSFGEQFF.

CDR3 bases: TGTGCCAGCAGAGTGACCCAGGCGGGGAACGGCTACACCTTC. It yields the protein CASRVTQAGNGYTF. The V and J genes are TRBV28 and TRBJ1-2; D call uncertain. Germline V lookup: CDR1 MDHEN, CDR2 SYDVKM. The V end was cut by 6 bases, the J end by 8 bases, with 19 bases between. The CDR3 length is 14 residues.

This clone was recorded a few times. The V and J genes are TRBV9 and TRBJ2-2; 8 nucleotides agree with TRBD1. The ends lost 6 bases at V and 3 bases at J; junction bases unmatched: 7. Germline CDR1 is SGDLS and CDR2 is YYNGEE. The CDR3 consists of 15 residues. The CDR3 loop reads CASNRQGFDTGELFF. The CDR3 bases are TGTGCCAGCAATAGACAGGGGTTTGACACCGGGGAGCTGTTTTTT.

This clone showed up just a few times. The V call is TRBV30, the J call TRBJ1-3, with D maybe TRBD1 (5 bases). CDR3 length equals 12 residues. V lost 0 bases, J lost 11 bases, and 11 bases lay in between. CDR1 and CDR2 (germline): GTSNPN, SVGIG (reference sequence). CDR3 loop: CAWSVGTRAIYF. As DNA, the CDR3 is TGTGCCTGGAGTGTAGGGACCCGAGCCATATATTTT.

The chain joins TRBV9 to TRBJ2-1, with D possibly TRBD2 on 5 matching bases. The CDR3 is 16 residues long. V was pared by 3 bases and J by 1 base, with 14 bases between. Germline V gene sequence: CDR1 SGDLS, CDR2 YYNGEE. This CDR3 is CASSALLRGSYNEQFF. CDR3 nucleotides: TGTGCCAGCAGCGCGCTCCTCCGCGGGTCCTACAATGAGCAGTTCTTC. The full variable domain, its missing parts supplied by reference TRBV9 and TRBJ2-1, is DSGVTQTPKHLITATGQRVTLRCSPRSGDLSVYWYQQSLDQGLQFLIQYYNGEERAKGNILERFSAQQFPDLHSELNLSSLELGDSALYFCASSALLRGSYNEQFFGPGTRLTVL.

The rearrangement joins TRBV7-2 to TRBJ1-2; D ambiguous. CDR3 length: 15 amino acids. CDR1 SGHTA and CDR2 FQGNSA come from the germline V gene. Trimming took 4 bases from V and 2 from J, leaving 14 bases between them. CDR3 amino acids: CASSSADGLNYGYTF. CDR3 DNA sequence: TGTGCCAGCAGCTCCGCTGACGGATTAAACTATGGCTACACCTTC.